The rows below give T cell receptor beta chains drawn from one sample of a study of blood T cell repertoires in COVID-19. Here immunoSEQ multiplex PCR was the method, and the copy in TCRdb shows in-frame clones only, minus some. The sample holds approximately 90,000 clones, over 80% seen once. Sequenced sample: peripheral blood. Receptor source: an elderly woman with active or convalescent COVID-19. Both conserved end residues are part of each CDR3. The D gene is left open where the match is weak. Only some rows state a clone size, as once, few, many or a class for expanded clones.

cdr3_aa: CASSSYRVSNEKLFF
cdr3_nt: TGTGCCAGCAGCTCGTACAGGGTGTCTAATGAAAAACTGTTTTTT
d_call: .
j_call: TRBJ1-4
cdr3_length: 15
clone_size: .
v_call: TRBV5-6

cdr3_aa: CSASIISRNTEAFF
cdr3_nt: TGCAGTGCTAGTATAATATCCCGGAACACTGAAGCTTTCTTT
d_call: .
j_call: TRBJ1-1
cdr3_length: 14
clone_size: .
v_call: TRBV20-1

cdr3_aa: CASAETWGNQPQHF
cdr3_nt: TGTGCCAGCGCGGAAACTTGGGGCAATCAGCCCCAGCATTTT
d_call: .
j_call: TRBJ1-5
cdr3_length: 14
clone_size: .
v_call: TRBV19

cdr3_aa: CASSSPPRGRKLFF
cdr3_nt: TGTGCCAGTAGTTCCCCGCCAAGGGGGCGAAAACTGTTTTTT
d_call: TRBD1
j_call: TRBJ1-4
cdr3_length: 14
clone_size: many
v_call: TRBV19

cdr3_aa: CSVRDRVGYTF
cdr3_nt: TGCAGCGTTCGGGACAGGGTTGGCTACACCTTC
d_call: TRBD1
j_call: TRBJ1-2
cdr3_length: 11
clone_size: .
v_call: TRBV29-1

cdr3_aa: CASSHPGGAGYEQYF
cdr3_nt: TGTGCCAGCAGCCACCCGGGGGGCGCGGGATACGAGCAGTACTTC
d_call: .
j_call: TRBJ2-7
cdr3_length: 15
clone_size: .
v_call: TRBV5-4

cdr3_aa: CASSSLGSKFSGANVLTF
cdr3_nt: TGTGCCAGCAGCTCGCTCGGGTCAAAATTCTCTGGGGCCAACGTCCTGACTTTC
d_call: .
j_call: TRBJ2-6
cdr3_length: 18
clone_size: .
v_call: TRBV5-6

cdr3_aa: CASSLGGSYYGYTF
cdr3_nt: TGTGCCAGCAGCTTAGGAGGTTCCTACTATGGCTACACCTTC
d_call: .
j_call: TRBJ1-2
cdr3_length: 14
clone_size: many
v_call: TRBV7-2

cdr3_aa: CASSQEALSGNGEQFF
cdr3_nt: TGTGCCAGCAGCCAAGAGGCACTCTCCGGGAACGGTGAGCAGTTCTTC
d_call: .
j_call: TRBJ2-1
cdr3_length: 16
clone_size: .
v_call: TRBV3-1/TRBV3-2

cdr3_aa: CASSVGGQSSPLHF
cdr3_nt: TGTGCCAGCAGCGTAGGAGGACAGTCTTCACCCCTCCACTTT
d_call: .
j_call: TRBJ1-6
cdr3_length: 14
clone_size: .
v_call: TRBV9

cdr3_aa: CASSLQVSTGELFF
cdr3_nt: TGTGCCAGCAGCCTACAGGTGTCCACCGGGGAGCTGTTTTTT
d_call: .
j_call: TRBJ2-2
cdr3_length: 14
clone_size: .
v_call: TRBV7-2

cdr3_aa: CASSLAGSSGGQETQYF
cdr3_nt: TGCGCCAGCAGCTTGGCCGGTAGTAGCGGGGGCCAAGAGACCCAGTACTTC
d_call: TRBD2
j_call: TRBJ2-5
cdr3_length: 17
clone_size: .
v_call: TRBV5-1

cdr3_aa: CSVSLTETYEQYF
cdr3_nt: TGCAGCGTTTCCCTGACAGAGACCTACGAGCAGTACTTC
d_call: .
j_call: TRBJ2-7
cdr3_length: 13
clone_size: .
v_call: TRBV29-1

cdr3_aa: CASSHKNFRGRRGDYEQYF
cdr3_nt: TGTGCCAGCAGCCACAAAAACTTCAGGGGGCGAAGGGGGGACTACGAGCAGTACTTC
d_call: TRBD1
j_call: TRBJ2-7
cdr3_length: 19
clone_size: .
v_call: TRBV14

cdr3_aa: CASSSTGQELSYNEQFF
cdr3_nt: TGCGCCAGCAGCTCAACCGGACAGGAGCTCTCCTACAATGAGCAGTTCTTC
d_call: TRBD1
j_call: TRBJ2-1
cdr3_length: 17
clone_size: .
v_call: TRBV4-1

cdr3_aa: CASSFRGANEKLFF
cdr3_nt: TGCGCCAGCAGCTTCCGGGGTGCTAATGAAAAACTGTTTTTT
d_call: .
j_call: TRBJ1-4
cdr3_length: 14
clone_size: .
v_call: TRBV5-1

cdr3_aa: CASSRGQLNTEAFF
cdr3_nt: TGCGCCAGCAGCCGGGGACAGCTGAACACTGAAGCTTTCTTT
d_call: TRBD1
j_call: TRBJ1-1
cdr3_length: 14
clone_size: .
v_call: TRBV5-1

cdr3_aa: CASSLLGGTGRYEQYF
cdr3_nt: TGTGCCAGCAGCTTATTAGGGGGGACAGGGCGCTACGAGCAGTACTTC
d_call: TRBD1
j_call: TRBJ2-7
cdr3_length: 16
clone_size: .
v_call: TRBV11-3

cdr3_aa: CSVEDSTTREYGYTF
cdr3_nt: TGCAGCGTTGAAGATTCGACCACCAGGGAATATGGCTACACCTTC
d_call: .
j_call: TRBJ1-2
cdr3_length: 15
clone_size: .
v_call: TRBV29-1

cdr3_aa: CASSKTGTSGVWSTDTQYF
cdr3_nt: TGTGCCAGCAGCAAAACCGGGACTAGCGGGGTCTGGAGCACAGATACGCAGTATTTT
d_call: TRBD2
j_call: TRBJ2-3
cdr3_length: 19
clone_size: .
v_call: TRBV5-8

cdr3_aa: CASSYRQENTEAFF
cdr3_nt: TGTGCCAGCAGTTATCGGCAGGAAAACACTGAAGCTTTCTTT
d_call: .
j_call: TRBJ1-1
cdr3_length: 14
clone_size: .
v_call: TRBV6-5

cdr3_aa: CASSQSIRGYEQYF
cdr3_nt: TGTGCCAGCAGCCAATCCATTAGGGGCTACGAGCAGTACTTC
d_call: .
j_call: TRBJ2-7
cdr3_length: 14
clone_size: .
v_call: TRBV3-1/TRBV3-2

cdr3_aa: CASSLAQGVQETQYF
cdr3_nt: TGTGCCAGCAGCTTAGCACAGGGTGTGCAAGAGACCCAGTACTTC
d_call: .
j_call: TRBJ2-5
cdr3_length: 15
clone_size: once
v_call: TRBV7-8